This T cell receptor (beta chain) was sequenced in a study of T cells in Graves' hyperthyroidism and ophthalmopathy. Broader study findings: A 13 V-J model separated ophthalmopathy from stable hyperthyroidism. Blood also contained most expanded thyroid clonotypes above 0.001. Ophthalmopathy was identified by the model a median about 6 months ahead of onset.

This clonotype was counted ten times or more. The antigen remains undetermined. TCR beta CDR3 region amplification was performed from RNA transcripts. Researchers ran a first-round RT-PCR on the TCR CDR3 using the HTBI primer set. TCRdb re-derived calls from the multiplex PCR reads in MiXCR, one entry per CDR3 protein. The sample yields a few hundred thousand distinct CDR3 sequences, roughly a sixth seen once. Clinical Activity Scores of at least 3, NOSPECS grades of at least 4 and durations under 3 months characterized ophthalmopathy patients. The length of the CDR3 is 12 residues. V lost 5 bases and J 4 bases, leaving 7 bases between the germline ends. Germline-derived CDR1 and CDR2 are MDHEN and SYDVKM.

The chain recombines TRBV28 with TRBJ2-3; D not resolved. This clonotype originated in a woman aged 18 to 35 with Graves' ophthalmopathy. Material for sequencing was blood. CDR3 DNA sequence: TGTGCCAGCAGTCCCCACCCAGATACGCAGTATTTT. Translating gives CASSPHPDTQYF.